Listed below are T cell receptor beta chains from one sample, sequenced in a study of Ad26.COV2.S vaccination and SARS-CoV-2 variants. The method was immunoSEQ multiplex PCR; TCRdb's version includes in-frame clones alone and lacks a portion of them. The table shows about 400,000 clones, with 88% occurring only once. The source was peripheral blood, collected in a trial of Ad26.COV2.S vaccine versus placebo. The receptors here all came from a person aged 18 to 59 who received the Ad26.COV2.S COVID-19 vaccine or a placebo. Both conserved end residues are trimmed from each CDR3.

J,V,CDR3
TRBJ2-7,TRBV11-2,ASSFVQGSYEQY
TRBJ1-5,TRBV28,ASSPRAHPGQPQH
TRBJ1-6,TRBV7-6,ASSSPLGASGSPLH
TRBJ2-1,TRBV4-3,ASSQDDRGRNEQF
TRBJ2-7,TRBV28,ASSLYDGPYEQY
TRBJ1-1,TRBV27,ASSARDGFMNTEAF
TRBJ2-2,TRBV11-2,ASSLDSTNTGELF
TRBJ2-6,TRBV7-2,ASSSFPRGGANVLT
TRBJ1-6,TRBV7-3,ASSLLGQGATNSPLH
TRBJ1-1,TRBV6-5,ASRNRRTEAF
TRBJ1-6,TRBV5-4,ASSLEQGGNSPLH
TRBJ1-1,TRBV5-1,ASSVRQGDTEAF
TRBJ1-2,TRBV28,ASTSGADYGYT
TRBJ1-5,TRBV5-6,ASSRQGRTQLPQH
TRBJ2-5,TRBV11-2,ASSLGRVQETQY
TRBJ2-7,TRBV30,AWKGLPYEQY
TRBJ1-2,TRBV6-5,ASSYSVRGGYT
TRBJ1-1,TRBV7-2,ASSSQGNTEAF
TRBJ1-3,TRBV5-1,ASSPPPGQRGDTIY
TRBJ1-2,TRBV9,ASSAGQGDYGYT
TRBJ2-1,TRBV7-7,ASSLAGGAHNEQF
TRBJ2-1,TRBV9,ASSVGGQVNEQF
TRBJ1-3,TRBV28,ASSSQPGWGGDTIY
TRBJ2-5,TRBV7-2,ASSLKLAPETQY
TRBJ2-7,TRBV19,ASSTGRDSYEQY
TRBJ2-1,TRBV9,ASSVGQGRDEQF
TRBJ1-2,TRBV5-6,ASSPPGEGGYT
TRBJ1-4,TRBV4-1,ASSPGTPNNEKLF
TRBJ2-7,TRBV4-3,ASSQDFQGPYEQY
TRBJ1-5,TRBV7-9,ASSLSRQGASQPQH
TRBJ1-2,TRBV4-3,ASSPSDGARGYGYT
TRBJ2-3,TRBV7-9,ASSLIMMRDTDTQY
TRBJ1-5,TRBV10-3,AISDLASGNQPQH
TRBJ2-5,TRBV3-1/TRBV3-2,ASSQGGAPGQETQY
TRBJ1-2,TRBV6-1,ASSEVRDTPYT
TRBJ2-2,TRBV6-5,ASSRDSTTGELF
TRBJ2-2,TRBV28,ASSSGATMGLYAGELF
TRBJ1-6,TRBV7-2,ASSHRESSYNSPLH
TRBJ1-5,TRBV19,ASSSPRREWGNQPQH
TRBJ2-3,TRBV4-3,ASSQNEADTQY
TRBJ1-2,TRBV4-3,ASSQEFTGFDYGYT
TRBJ1-1,TRBV29-1,SVTTGATEAF
TRBJ2-1,TRBV27,ASRHRTGDYNEQF
TRBJ2-3,TRBV7-3,ASSLGTSGVTDTQY
TRBJ2-7,TRBV19,ASRRDRDSYEQY